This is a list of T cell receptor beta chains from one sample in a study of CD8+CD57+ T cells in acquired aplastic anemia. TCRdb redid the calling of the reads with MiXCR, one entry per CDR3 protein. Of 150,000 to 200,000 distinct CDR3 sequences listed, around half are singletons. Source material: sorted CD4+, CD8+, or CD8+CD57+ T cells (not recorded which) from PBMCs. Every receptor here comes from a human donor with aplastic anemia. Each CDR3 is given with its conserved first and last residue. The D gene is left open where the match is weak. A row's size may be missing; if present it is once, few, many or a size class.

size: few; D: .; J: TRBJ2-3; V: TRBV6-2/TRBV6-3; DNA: TGTGCCAGCAGTTACTCGAGGGCCGGAGGCGGGGGCAGGGATACGCAGTATTTT; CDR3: CASSYSRAGGGGRDTQYF
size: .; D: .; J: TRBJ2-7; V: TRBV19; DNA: TGTGCCAGTAGTACTAAATGGGCGGGACGCTACGAGCAGTACTTC; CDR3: CASSTKWAGRYEQYF
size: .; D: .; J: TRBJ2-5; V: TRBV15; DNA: TGTGCCACCAGCAGAGATGGGCAAGCCCAAGAGACCCAGTACTTC; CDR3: CATSRDGQAQETQYF
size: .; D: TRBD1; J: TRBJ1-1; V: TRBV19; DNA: TGTGCCAGTAGAGGGGACAGGGGGACGAACACTGAAGCTTTCTTT; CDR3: CASRGDRGTNTEAFF
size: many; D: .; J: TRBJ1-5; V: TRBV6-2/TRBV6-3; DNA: TGTGCCAGCAGTTGGGGCAGCTTTCAGCCCCAGCATTTT; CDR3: CASSWGSFQPQHF
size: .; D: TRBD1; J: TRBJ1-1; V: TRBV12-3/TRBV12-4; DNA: TGTGCCAGCAGTTACCCTACAGGGGACACTGAAGCTTTCTTT; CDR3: CASSYPTGDTEAFF
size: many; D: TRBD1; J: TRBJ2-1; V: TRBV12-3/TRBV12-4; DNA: TGTGCCAGCAGTTTACCACAGGGGTACAATGAGCAGTTCTTC; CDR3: CASSLPQGYNEQFF
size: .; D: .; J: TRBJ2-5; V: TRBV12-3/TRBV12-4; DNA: TGTGCCAGCAGTTTTAGTGGAGAGACCCAGTACTTC; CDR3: CASSFSGETQYF
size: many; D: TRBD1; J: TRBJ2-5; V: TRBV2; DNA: TGTGCCAGCTGGGGACCGGGGAGCAGGGGGCGTCGAGAGACCCAGTACTTC; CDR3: CASWGPGSRGRRETQYF
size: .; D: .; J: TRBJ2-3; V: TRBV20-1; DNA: TGCAGTGCTAGAGATAACCCTACGCAGTATTTT; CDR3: CSARDNPTQYF
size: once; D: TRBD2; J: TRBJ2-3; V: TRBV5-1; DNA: TGCGCCAGCAGCGGATTAGCGGGGGGGATAAATACGCGGTATTTT; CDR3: CASSGLAGGINTRYF
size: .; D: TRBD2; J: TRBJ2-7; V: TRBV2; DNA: TGTGCCAGCAGGAGGGGGGCTAGCGGGAGCTACGAGCAGTACTTC; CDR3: CASRRGASGSYEQYF
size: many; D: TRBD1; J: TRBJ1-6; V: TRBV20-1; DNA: TGCAGTGCTACCAAGACAGGGACAAAATTCAAGCCCCTCCACTTT; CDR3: CSATKTGTKFKPLHF
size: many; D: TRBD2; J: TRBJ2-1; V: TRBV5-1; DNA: TGCGCCAGCAGCTTCGGCGGGGGGGCCAACAATGAGCAGTTCTTC; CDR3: CASSFGGGANNEQFF
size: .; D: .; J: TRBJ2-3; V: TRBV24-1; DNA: TGTGCCACCAGTGTCCCCCCTTCAGATACGCAGTATTTT; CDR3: CATSVPPSDTQYF
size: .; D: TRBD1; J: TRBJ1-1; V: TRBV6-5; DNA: TGTGCCAGCAGTTCCCAATATTTAACAGGGGACACTGAAGCTTTCTTT; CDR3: CASSSQYLTGDTEAFF
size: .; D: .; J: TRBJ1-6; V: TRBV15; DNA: TGTGCCACCAGCAGAGCGTCCGGGACCGGTAATTCACCCCTCCACTTT; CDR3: CATSRASGTGNSPLHF
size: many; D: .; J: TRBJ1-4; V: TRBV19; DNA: TGTGCCAGTAGTATGGGAAGGGGACGGGGCGAAAAACTGTTTTTT; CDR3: CASSMGRGRGEKLFF
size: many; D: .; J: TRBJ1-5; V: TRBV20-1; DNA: TGCAGTGCGAGAGGCGGGGACACAAATCAGCCCCAGCATTTT; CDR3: CSARGGDTNQPQHF
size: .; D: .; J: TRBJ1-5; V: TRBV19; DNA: TGTGCCAGTAGTGTAGGGATTCAGCCCCAGCATTTT; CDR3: CASSVGIQPQHF
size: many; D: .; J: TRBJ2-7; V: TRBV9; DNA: TGTGCCAGCAGCGTAGCTACGGGGGCGGGAGCCTACGAGCAGTACTTC; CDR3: CASSVATGAGAYEQYF
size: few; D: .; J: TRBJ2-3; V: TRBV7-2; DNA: TGTGCCAGCAGGGCGACAGGATTTAACACAGATACGCAGTATTTT; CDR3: CASRATGFNTDTQYF
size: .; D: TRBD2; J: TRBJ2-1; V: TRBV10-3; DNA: TGTGCCATCAGTGAGATACTAGCGGACTACAATGAGCAGTTCTTC; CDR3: CAISEILADYNEQFF
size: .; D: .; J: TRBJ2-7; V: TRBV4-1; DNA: TGCGCCAGCAGCCAAGTATCAACCTACGAGCAGTACTTC; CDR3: CASSQVSTYEQYF
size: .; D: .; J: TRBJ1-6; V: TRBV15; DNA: TGTGCCACCAGTTCTGGGCCTTATAATTCACCCCCCCACTTT; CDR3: CATSSGPYNSPPHF
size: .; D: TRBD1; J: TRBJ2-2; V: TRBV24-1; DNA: TGTGCCACCAGTGATCCCGGGACAGGGGTCGGGGAGCTGTTTTTT; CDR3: CATSDPGTGVGELFF
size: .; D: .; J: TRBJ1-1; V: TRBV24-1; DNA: TGTGCCACCAGTGATTACCAGGGGAGGGCTTTCTTT; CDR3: CATSDYQGRAFF
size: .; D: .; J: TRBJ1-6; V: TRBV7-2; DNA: TGTGCCAGCAGCCCGCCGGGGGGCACACCCCTCCACTTT; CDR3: CASSPPGGTPLHF
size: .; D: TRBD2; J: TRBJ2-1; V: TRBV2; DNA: TGTGCCAGCAGTGGTTTCGCGGGGGGCCACAATGAGCAGTTCTTC; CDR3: CASSGFAGGHNEQFF
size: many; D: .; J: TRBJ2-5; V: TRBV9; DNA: TGTGCCAGCAGCGTAGGACTAGGCGGCCAAGAGACCCAGTACTTC; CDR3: CASSVGLGGQETQYF
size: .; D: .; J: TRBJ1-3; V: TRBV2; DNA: TGTGCCAGCATAAAGACTGGAAACACCATATATTTT; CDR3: CASIKTGNTIYF
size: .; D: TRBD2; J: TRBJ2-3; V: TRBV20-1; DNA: TGCAGTGCACCTACTAGCGGCCCGCAGTATTTT; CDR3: CSAPTSGPQYF
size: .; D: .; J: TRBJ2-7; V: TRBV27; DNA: TGTGCCAGCCGTCCTGCGAGGGCTAGCGAGCAGTACTTC; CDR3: CASRPARASEQYF
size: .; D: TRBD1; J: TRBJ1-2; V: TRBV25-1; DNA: TGTGCCAGCAGCCGAAGGGACAGGGGTTTTGGCTACACCTTC; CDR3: CASSRRDRGFGYTF
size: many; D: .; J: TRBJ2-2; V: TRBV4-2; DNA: TGTGCCAGCAGCCAGTTTGATCCCGGACAGACGAACACCGGGGAGCTGTTTTTT; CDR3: CASSQFDPGQTNTGELFF
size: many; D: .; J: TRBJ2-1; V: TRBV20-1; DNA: TGCAGTGCTACTGGACACTCCCTTGCCTACAATGAGCAGTTCTTC; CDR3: CSATGHSLAYNEQFF
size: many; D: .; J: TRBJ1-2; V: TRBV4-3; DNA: TGCGCCAGCAGCCAAGATGTCGGGCTACAGGGCTACACCTTC; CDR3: CASSQDVGLQGYTF
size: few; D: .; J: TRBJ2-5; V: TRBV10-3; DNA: TGTGCCATCAGTGATACACTAGCACCCCAAGAGACCCAGTACTTC; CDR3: CAISDTLAPQETQYF
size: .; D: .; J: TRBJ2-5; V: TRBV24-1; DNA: TGTGCCACCAGTGATTTGGGAGGCGGACCCCGTGGGGAGACCCAGTACTTC; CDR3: CATSDLGGGPRGETQYF
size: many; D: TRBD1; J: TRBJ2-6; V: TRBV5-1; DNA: TGCGCCAGCAGCTTGACAGGGGTGGGGGGGGCCAACGTCCTGACTTTC; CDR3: CASSLTGVGGANVLTF
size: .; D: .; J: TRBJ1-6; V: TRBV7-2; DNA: TGTGCCAGCAGGCCCCCTCGTAATTCACCCCTCCACTTT; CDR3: CASRPPRNSPLHF
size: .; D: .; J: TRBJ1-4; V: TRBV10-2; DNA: TGCGCCAGCAGTGGGACCGACACTGAAAAACTGTTTTTT; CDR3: CASSGTDTEKLFF
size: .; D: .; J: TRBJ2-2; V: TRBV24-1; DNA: TGTGCCACTGACGGGGGACAGCGGACCGGGGAGCTGTTTTTT; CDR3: CATDGGQRTGELFF
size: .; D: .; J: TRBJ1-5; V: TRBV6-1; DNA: TGTGCCAGCAGCGGGACAATTGATCAGCCCCAGCATTTT; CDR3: CASSGTIDQPQHF
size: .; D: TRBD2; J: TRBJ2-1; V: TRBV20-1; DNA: TGCAGTGCCTGTGGGACTAGCGGGCCATCCTACAATGAGCAGTTCTTC; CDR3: CSACGTSGPSYNEQFF
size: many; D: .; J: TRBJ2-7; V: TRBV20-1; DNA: TGCAGTGCTAGTGTCCTTTCCCGGGGTAGGGCCGAGCAGTACTTC; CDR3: CSASVLSRGRAEQYF
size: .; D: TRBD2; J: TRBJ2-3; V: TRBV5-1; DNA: TGCGCCAGCAGCTGGACTAGCGCGACGCAGTATTTT; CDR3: CASSWTSATQYF
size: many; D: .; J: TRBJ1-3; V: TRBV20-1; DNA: TGCAGTGCAAAGCACCGGGGGAGGGGAAACACCATATATTTT; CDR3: CSAKHRGRGNTIYF